Listed below are T cell receptor beta chains from one sample, sequenced in a study of cytomegalovirus exposure and HLA in healthy donors. Here immunoSEQ multiplex PCR was the method, and the copy in TCRdb shows in-frame clones only, minus some. Here the sample spans tens of thousands of clones, roughly 76% being singletons. Sequencing used PBMCs. These receptors were taken from a male donor in good health and CMV-seronegative. CDR3s include the opening cysteine and the closing phenylalanine or tryptophan.

16,TRBV7-2,TRBJ1-1,CASSSGQALGLTEAFF
17,TRBV11-2,TRBJ1-1,CASSPRTGGETNTEAFF
15,TRBV4-1,TRBJ1-4,CASSQDGPGGEKLFF
14,TRBV9,TRBJ1-4,CASSRQGGGEKLFF
14,TRBV15,TRBJ1-2,CATSRGRGANGYTF
14,TRBV30,TRBJ1-1,CAWSEGLGGTEAFF
13,TRBV6-5,TRBJ2-7,CASRDEGVGEQYF
16,TRBV5-1,TRBJ2-5,CASSSGGTTDQETQYF
12,TRBV7-9,TRBJ2-7,CASSVTSDEQYF
14,TRBV28,TRBJ1-1,CASSSYRGATEAFF
18,TRBV4-2,TRBJ1-4,CASSQRGGNREANEKLFF
13,TRBV19,TRBJ2-1,CARGTVSYNEQFF
15,TRBV6-1,TRBJ1-6,CASREQGAENSPLHF
14,TRBV6-6,TRBJ2-3,CAGSAGARADTQYF
15,TRBV12-5,TRBJ2-7,CASGLRTSRQYEQYF
14,TRBV15,TRBJ1-1,CATSTGGLNTEAFF
15,TRBV7-9,TRBJ2-3,CASSLGPQGSDTQYF
18,TRBV5-3,TRBJ2-5,CARSLVWANRVGWETQYF
15,TRBV27,TRBJ2-7,CASSDKGFRGSEQYF
13,TRBV27,TRBJ1-6,CASRTGGHSPLHF
13,TRBV19,TRBJ1-2,CASAVDRAYGYTF
11,TRBV6-5,TRBJ1-1,CASKTQGTAFF
16,TRBV5-1,TRBJ2-3,CASSLGQGLSTDTQYF
15,TRBV19,TRBJ1-5,CASSKTPYSNQPQHF
14,TRBV6-5,TRBJ2-7,CASSEVGSSYEQYF
16,TRBV28,TRBJ2-1,CASSSWGSGGYNEQFF
14,TRBV14,TRBJ2-7,CASSQERGFYEQYF
14,TRBV4-3,TRBJ1-1,CASSQDRGLTEAFF
15,TRBV6-5,TRBJ1-5,CASSYRREGGQPQHF
15,TRBV9,TRBJ1-1,CASSTPLSGGTEAFF
17,TRBV4-3,TRBJ2-3,CASSQDAGGSGTDTQYF
17,TRBV4-3,TRBJ2-3,CASSQEGLAGGQDTQYF
18,TRBV11-2,TRBJ1-4,CASSLVYWDRASNEKLFF
16,TRBV18,TRBJ2-2,CASSPELATNTGELFF
14,TRBV2,TRBJ2-1,CASRSGTSGGAGFF
14,TRBV4-1,TRBJ2-2,CASSHTGNTGELFF
14,TRBV7-9,TRBJ1-2,CASSSISTGYGYTF
14,TRBV5-1,TRBJ1-4,CASSLGQGNEKLFF
11,TRBV5-6,TRBJ1-2,CASSLVGGYTF
13,TRBV19,TRBJ2-2,CASTQGLTGELFF
15,TRBV5-4,TRBJ2-7,CASSLAGQGMYEQYF
15,TRBV30,TRBJ1-1,CAWSVTGTGEPEAFF
19,TRBV27,TRBJ1-4,CASSLRAGTADSTNEKLFF
15,TRBV7-2,TRBJ2-7,CASSPLAGVPYEQYF
16,TRBV6-1,TRBJ1-1,CASSEVSLSRGTEAFF
15,TRBV5-1,TRBJ1-1,CASSFSSWANTEAFF
13,TRBV27,TRBJ1-6,CASSFAYNSPLHF
13,TRBV28,TRBJ1-4,CASTQTTNEKLFF
14,TRBV4-1,TRBJ2-7,CASSQQRGVAEQYF
13,TRBV30,TRBJ1-2,CAWRRDRPYGYTF
14,TRBV29-1,TRBJ2-2,CSVGGLGSTGELFF